Below are 25 T cell receptor beta chains sequenced from a single sample in a study of blood T cells in healthy people across ages. PCR was performed a second time for about 7 to 12 cycles using a sample-barcoded 5' primer and a J-beta primer mix. TCRdb reprocessed the 5' RACE reads with MiXCR, giving one entry per CDR3 protein. The sample shows 590,000 or so distinct CDR3 sequences, roughly 30% of them seen only once. Sequences were obtained from blood. These receptor sequences come from a woman older than 75 in good health.

There are many counts of this clonotype. The rearrangement uses TRBV2 and TRBJ2-1; TRBD1 is a possible D gene (5 bases). The CDR3 is 14 residues long. Trimming took off 9 bases at V and 0 bases at J, with 12 bases between the two ends. Germline-derived CDR1 and CDR2 are SNHLY and FYNNEI. This CDR3 reads CARDTTSSYNEQFF. DNA of the CDR3: TGTGCCAGGGACACAACCTCCTCCTACAATGAGCAGTTCTTC.

This clonotype was recorded once. The chain employs TRBV11-2 and TRBJ2-1; TRBD2 is a possible D gene (6 bases). CDR1 SGHAT and CDR2 FQNNGV come from the germline V gene. V dropped 4 bases and J dropped 7 bases, with 20 bases sitting between them. There are 16 residues in the CDR3. CDR3 loop: CASSSSLASGENEQFF. CDR3 coding DNA: TGTGCCAGCAGCTCCTCCCTAGCGTCAGGCGAGAATGAGCAGTTCTTC.

This clonotype came up many times. The chain is built from TRBV6-5 and TRBJ2-5; 7 bases agree with TRBD1. Germline lookup yields CDR1 MNHEY and CDR2 SVGAGI. V shed 0 bases, J shed 2 bases, and the junction held 3 bases outside the gene matches. This CDR3 is 15 amino acids long. CDR3 bases: TGTGCCAGCAGTTACTCAGGGGACAGACAAGAGACCCAGTACTTC. Residues: CASSYSGDRQETQYF.

This clonotype occurred many times. The chain recombines TRBV28 with TRBJ2-3; a weak D match, TRBD1 (5 bases). This CDR3 has 16 residues. Germline loops: CDR1 MDHEN, CDR2 SYDVKM. V dropped 4 bases and J dropped 5 bases, with 19 bases sitting between them. The CDR3 nucleotides are TGTGCCAGCAGTTACTGGGGCCTCCGGGCCCAAGATACGCAGTATTTT. This encodes CASSYWGLRAQDTQYF.

This clonotype was seen at least ten times. The J gene is TRBJ1-2, the V gene TRBV10-3; 8 bases align to TRBD1. The V gene's germline CDR1 is ENHRY and CDR2 SYGVKD. The CDR3 runs to 12 residues. V lost 4 bases to trimming and J lost 6 bases; unmatched junction nucleotides: 1. The CDR3 spells CAISVTGDGYTF. CDR3 DNA: TGTGCCATCAGTGTGACAGGGGATGGCTACACCTTC.

V is TRBV7-9 and J is TRBJ2-7; 7 bases are a match to TRBD1. The germline V gene encodes CDR1 SEHNR and CDR2 FQNEAQ (reference sequence). Losses at the gene ends were 6 bases for V and 0 bases for J; bases not matched to a gene: 5. The CDR3 spans 14 residues. CDR3 in amino acids: CASRTGQASYEQYF. The CDR3 DNA reads as TGTGCCAGCAGGACCGGACAGGCCTCCTACGAGCAGTACTTC.

This clonotype was detected many times. The genes are TRBV27 and TRBJ1-2; D perhaps matches TRBD1 (5 bases). Per the germline V gene, CDR1 is MNHEY and CDR2 is SMNVEV (reference sequence). CDR3 length equals 13 residues. The V gene lost 6 bases and the J gene lost 2 bases, with 10 bases spanning the gap. The CDR3 nucleotides read TGTGCCAGCAGGTCCAGGGTAAACTATGGCTACACCTTC. Its translation: CASRSRVNYGYTF.

This clonotype was seen repeatedly, ten times or more. CDR3 loop: CASSMGLNRETQYF. The DNA for the CDR3 is TGTGCCAGTAGTATGGGTCTAAACCGGGAGACCCAGTACTTC. This chain joins TRBV19 and TRBJ2-5; D gene ambiguous. Per germline, CDR1 LNHDA and CDR2 SQIVND (reference sequence). This CDR3 has 14 amino acids. Trimming shortened V by 3 bases and J by 5 bases, and 13 bases separated the two germline ends.

This clonotype appeared many times. This chain joins TRBV6-4 and TRBJ1-2, with TRBD1 matching over 9 bases. V gave up 2 bases and J gave up 4 bases; unmatched junction bases: 8. CDR3 size: 16 residues. From germline, CDR1 is MRHNA and CDR2 SNTAGT. DNA of the CDR3: TGTGCCAGCAGTGACCGAACCGGGACAGGGTCCTATGGCTACACCTTC. Its translation is CASSDRTGTGSYGYTF.

This clonotype has a handful of counts. Just one base apart from a much larger clone, this may be a read error. The chain employs TRBV7-9 and TRBJ2-7; D possibly corresponds to TRBD1 (6 bases). This CDR3 region has 12 residues. Germline lookup yields CDR1 SEHNR and CDR2 FQNEAQ (reference sequence). The V end was cut by 5 bases, the J end by 7 bases, with 12 bases between. CDR3 region: CASSPHREEQYF. In nucleotides, the CDR3 is TGTGCCAGCAGCCCCCACAGGGAGGAGCAGTACTTC.

This clonotype was found a few times. The chain recombines TRBV30 with TRBJ1-5; 8 nucleotides align to TRBD1. The germline CDR1 and CDR2 sequences are GTSNPN and SVGIG (reference sequence). With 2 bases clipped from V and 7 bases from J, the junction kept 7 bases outside the gene matches. CDR3 length: 14 amino acids. The CDR3 protein is CAWSQATGEQPQHF. The CDR3 nucleotides read TGTGCCTGGAGTCAAGCGACAGGGGAGCAGCCCCAGCATTTT.

Comment on this clonotype: This clone may be a read error of a much larger clone one base away. V gene TRBV24-1 combines with J gene TRBJ2-5; 7 nucleotides agree with TRBD2. Germline trimming cut 6 bases from V and 4 bases from J; bases unmatched to any gene: 7. Germline CDR1 is KGHDR and CDR2 is SFDVKD. CDR3 length: 14 residues. CDR3 in amino acids: CATSRGEFRETQYF. CDR3 in DNA: TGTGCCACCAGTCGGGGGGAGTTTCGAGAGACCCAGTACTTC.

This clonotype appeared many times. The genes are TRBV11-1 and TRBJ1-2; D perhaps matches TRBD1 (5 bases). The germline CDR1 and CDR2 sequences are SGHAT and FQDESV (reference sequence). The CDR3 is 15 residues long. V was shortened by 1 base and J by 4 bases, with 13 bases between the two germline ends. In DNA, the CDR3 is TGTGCCAGCAGCTTAGGTCAGGGAATCGCCTATGGCTACACCTTC. This encodes CASSLGQGIAYGYTF. Using reference TRBV11-1 and TRBJ1-2 for the parts outside the CDR3, the full variable domain is EAEVAQSPRYKITEKSQAVAFWCDPISGHATLYWYRQILGQGPELLVQFQDESVVDDSQLPKDRFSAERLKGVDSTLKIQPAELGDSAMYLCASSLGQGIAYGYTFGSGTRLTVV.

The CDR3 is CSARTGGDPTRAEQFF. The CDR3 DNA sequence: TGCAGTGCTAGGACGGGGGGGGACCCAACGCGCGCTGAGCAGTTCTTC. V is TRBV20-1 and J is TRBJ2-1, with 8 bases that match TRBD2. Trimming at V came to 3 bases and at J to 9 bases, leaving 16 bases not matched to a gene. Germline CDR1 DFQATT, CDR2 SNEGSKA (reference sequence). This CDR3 is built from 16 residues.

In this sample, this clonotype turned up many times. The chain combines TRBV5-4 with TRBJ2-5, with TRBD1 identical over 10 bases. V dropped 1 base and J dropped 3; count of bases not matched to a gene: 12. This CDR3 has 18 amino acids. Germline CDR1 reads SGHNT; CDR2 reads YYREEE (reference sequence). The CDR3 spells CASSLFFGGQGVEETQYF. The CDR3 DNA sequence: TGTGCCAGCAGCTTGTTCTTTGGAGGACAGGGGGTCGAAGAGACCCAGTACTTC.

This clonotype was recorded many times. The chain has TRBV20-1 and TRBJ1-2; 9 bases map to TRBD1. J was trimmed by 8 bases and V by 6 bases; bases with no gene match: 13. Germline CDR1 and CDR2: DFQATT and SNEGSKA (reference sequence). This CDR3 has 14 residues. This chain's CDR3 is CSASDRGAEWGYTF. Here the CDR3 DNA reads TGCAGTGCATCCGACAGGGGGGCGGAATGGGGCTACACCTTC.

This clonotype was counted many times. J is TRBJ1-2 and V is TRBV20-1; D possibly corresponds to TRBD1 (6 bases). This CDR3 spans 12 amino acids. Germline V CDR1 and CDR2: DFQATT, SNEGSKA (reference sequence). The germline V and J ends were trimmed by 5 bases and 7 bases, with 14 bases remaining between them. CDR3 DNA sequence: TGCAGTGCTGATACAGGGTATGGTGGCTACACCTTC. As protein: CSADTGYGGYTF.

The chain carries TRBV7-9 and TRBJ2-3; 7 bases are shared with TRBD2. Trimming at V came to 5 bases and at J to 1 base, leaving 6 bases not matched to a gene. Germline CDR1 reads SEHNR; CDR2 reads FQNEAQ (reference sequence). The CDR3 length is 15 residues. This CDR3 is CASSPRAGRTDTQYF. The CDR3, as DNA: TGTGCCAGCAGCCCTAGAGCGGGGCGCACAGATACGCAGTATTTT.

Remarks on this clonotype: A read error is possible here, since a much larger clone lies one base away. This chain connects TRBV30 to TRBJ2-7, with 11 bases that match TRBD1. Losses at the gene ends were 3 bases for V and 6 bases for J; bases not matched to a gene: 7. This CDR3 has 14 amino acids. Per the germline V gene, CDR1 is GTSNPN and CDR2 is SVGIG (reference sequence). The CDR3 sequence: CAWRAGQGAGEQYF. In DNA, the CDR3 is TGTGCCTGGAGGGCCGGACAGGGGGCAGGCGAGCAGTACTTC.

This chain links TRBV9 with TRBJ2-5; possibly TRBD1 for D (6 bases). Trimming removed 2 bases at V and 1 base at J, with 15 bases between. Germline-derived CDR1 and CDR2 are SGDLS and YYNGEE. This CDR3 is 16 amino acids long. CDR3: CASSVGPKGVQETQYF. The CDR3 coding sequence is TGTGCCAGCAGCGTTGGACCCAAGGGGGTCCAAGAGACCCAGTACTTC. The entire variable domain, with the rest obtained from reference TRBV9 and TRBJ2-5, is as follows: DSGVTQTPKHLITATGQRVTLRCSPRSGDLSVYWYQQSLDQGLQFLIQYYNGEERAKGNILERFSAQQFPDLHSELNLSSLELGDSALYFCASSVGPKGVQETQYFGPGTRLLVL.

This clonotype was detected many times. This sequence may be a read error, since a much larger clone differs from it by one base. The CDR3, as DNA: TGCAGCGCCGGACAGGGGGGCCACGAGCAGTACTTC. This encodes CSAGQGGHEQYF. The chain recombines TRBV29-1 with TRBJ2-7; 10 bases are shared with TRBD1. The CDR3 spans 12 residues. Germline V CDR1 and CDR2: SQVTM, ANQGSEA. The J segment lost 5 bases and the V segment lost 7 bases, leaving 5 bases of the junction unmatched.

The rearrangement joins TRBV7-2 to TRBJ2-7; TRBD2 matches at 7 bases. V was pared by 3 bases and J by 3 bases, with 8 bases of the junction left unmatched. Germline CDR1 is SGHTA and CDR2 is FQGNSA. The length of the CDR3 is 15 residues. The CDR3 region is CASSFRWGGDYEQYF. CDR3 sequence (DNA): TGTGCCAGCAGCTTTCGATGGGGGGGGGACTACGAGCAGTACTTC.

This clonotype was observed at least ten times. The chain carries TRBV20-1 and TRBJ1-4; D gene uncertain. The CDR3 consists of 12 residues. The germline V gene encodes CDR1 DFQATT and CDR2 SNEGSKA (reference sequence). V shed 6 bases and J shed 7 bases, with 12 bases lying between them. CDR3 protein: CSAQRTVEKLFF. CDR3 bases: TGCAGTGCCCAACGGACCGTTGAAAAACTGTTTTTT.

V usage is TRBV4-1 and J usage is TRBJ1-5; 7 bases map to TRBD1. V gave up 4 bases and J gave up 7 bases; unmatched junction bases: 13. Per germline, CDR1 MGHRA and CDR2 YSYEKL. CDR3 size: 16 residues. The CDR3 region has the DNA TGCGCCAGCAGCCCCCTAGACAGGGCGGGGGGACAGCCCCAGCATTTT. Residues: CASSPLDRAGGQPQHF.

This clonotype was counted between two and nine times. The chain couples TRBV12-3 or TRBV12-4 to TRBJ1-1; the match to TRBD1 covers 7 bases. The CDR3 runs to 15 residues. V lost 4 bases and J lost 4; bases outside the gene matches: 9. The CDR3 DNA sequence: TGTGCCAGCAGTTCCACAGGGGCTGGGGGCACTGAAGCTTTCTTT. Its translation is CASSSTGAGGTEAFF.